Below are 15 T cell receptor beta chains sequenced from a single sample in a study of cytomegalovirus exposure and HLA in healthy donors. The PCR had 60 Vbeta and 13 Jbeta primers. Clones were sequenced by immunoSEQ multiplex PCR, and TCRdb holds only the in-frame ones, with some missing. This repertoire includes under 95,000 clones. Sequences were obtained from PBMCs. The receptors stem from a man aged 50-60 years in good health and CMV-seronegative.

The V and J genes are TRBV27 and TRBJ1-6; TRBD1 agrees at 7 bases. Germline assignment: CDR1 MNHEY and CDR2 SMNVEV (reference sequence). Trimming cost V 7 bases and J 7 bases; bases outside gene matches: 7. This CDR3 spans 14 amino acids. CDR3 sequence reads: CASTSGQINSPLHF. The CDR3 DNA sequence: TGTGCCAGCACCTCGGGACAGATAAATTCACCCCTCCACTTT.

The CDR3 loop is CASSMGPYEQYF. DNA for the CDR3: TGTGCCAGTAGTATGGGGCCCTACGAGCAGTACTTC. The V and J genes are TRBV19 and TRBJ2-7; weak D call: TRBD1 (5 bases). Trimming took 3 bases from V and 2 from J, leaving 5 bases between them. Per germline, CDR1 LNHDA and CDR2 SQIVND (reference sequence). The CDR3 covers 12 residues.

The rearrangement uses TRBV27 and TRBJ2-7, with TRBD1 matching over 9 bases. The CDR3 is 13 amino acids. The V segment lost 5 bases and the J segment 2 bases; nucleotides outside the gene matches: 1. In germline, CDR1 is MNHEY, CDR2 SMNVEV (reference sequence). CDR3 amino acids: CASSTGGAYEQYF. Here the CDR3 DNA reads TGTGCCAGCAGTACAGGGGGCGCCTACGAGCAGTACTTC.

V is TRBV28 and J is TRBJ2-1, with D perhaps matching TRBD1 (6 bases). The CDR3 has 15 amino acids. Trimming took off 8 bases at V and 4 bases at J, with 18 bases between the two ends. CDR1 is MDHEN, CDR2 SYDVKM, per germline. DNA for the CDR3: TGTGCCAGCGGGGGCTGGGGCGACAGATACAATGAGCAGTTCTTC. Amino acids: CASGGWGDRYNEQFF.

V usage is TRBV19 and J usage is TRBJ1-1; tentative D call: TRBD1 (6 bases). The CDR3 contains 17 residues. The V end was cut by 5 bases, the J end by 0 bases, with 19 bases between. Germline CDR1 and CDR2: LNHDA and SQIVND (reference sequence). The CDR3 DNA is TGTGCCAGTAGTTCCCGTATGTCAGGGGTAGTGAACACTGAAGCTTTCTTT. It codes for CASSSRMSGVVNTEAFF.

The V call is TRBV5-1, the J call TRBJ1-3, with TRBD1 as a possible D gene (6 bases). CDR1 is SGHRS and CDR2 is YFSETQ in the germline V gene. V was cut by 4 bases and J by 6 bases, with 14 bases left in between. This CDR3 has 14 residues. CDR3: CASSPRTDANTIYF. The CDR3 coding sequence is TGCGCCAGCAGCCCGCGGACAGATGCAAACACCATATATTTT.

The chain combines TRBV7-2 with TRBJ2-5; 8 bases are a match to TRBD2. Trimming at V came to 3 bases and at J to 5 bases, leaving 2 bases not matched to a gene. Per the germline V gene, CDR1 is SGHTA and CDR2 is FQGNSA. This CDR3 has 13 amino acids. CDR3 region: CASSLGLVETQYF. CDR3 sequence (DNA): TGTGCCAGCAGCTTGGGACTAGTGGAGACCCAGTACTTC.

The chain joins TRBV9 to TRBJ1-3; 7 nucleotides agree with TRBD1. This CDR3 contains 15 residues. The J segment lost 1 base and the V segment lost 0 bases, leaving 1 base of the junction unmatched. Germline V gene sequence: CDR1 SGDLS, CDR2 YYNGEE. The CDR3 is CASSVGDRSGNTIYF. CDR3 sequence (DNA): TGTGCCAGCAGCGTAGGGGACAGATCTGGAAACACCATATATTTT.

This chain joins TRBV6-1 and TRBJ2-4, with 7 bases aligning to TRBD2. The V and J ends lost 6 bases and 9 bases, in that order; junction bases with no gene match: 8. Germline CDR1 is MNHNS and CDR2 is SASEGT. The CDR3 sequence is 13 residues long. CDR3 DNA sequence: TGTGCCAGCAGAGCCCGGGAGGTGGGCATTCAGTACTTC. Translation: CASRAREVGIQYF.

The chain links TRBV5-5 to TRBJ1-3, with D maybe TRBD1 (6 bases). This CDR3 is built from 15 residues. Trimming removed 4 bases from V and 2 bases from J, with 13 bases in between. CDR1 and CDR2 (germline): SGHKS, YYEKEE (reference sequence). Here the CDR3 reads CASSGTGTTGNTIYF. The CDR3 DNA is TGTGCCAGCAGCGGTACAGGGACAACTGGAAACACCATATATTTT.

V usage is TRBV20-1 and J usage is TRBJ2-3; tentatively, D is TRBD1 (6 bases). Trimming took off 4 bases at V and 6 bases at J, with 8 bases between the two ends. Per the germline V gene, CDR1 is DFQATT and CDR2 is SNEGSKA (reference sequence). The CDR3 is made up of 11 amino acids. CDR3 sequence (DNA): TGCAGTGCTACTCAGGGGGATACGCAGTATTTT. Residues: CSATQGDTQYF.

J is TRBJ1-1 and V is TRBV7-9, with a possible D match to TRBD1 (6 bases). CDR3 length: 17 residues. Trimming pared 5 bases from V and 0 bases from J, leaving 19 bases between. Germline V gene lookup returns CDR1 SEHNR and CDR2 FQNEAQ (reference sequence). The CDR3 loop reads CASSPRGGTTMNTEAFF. DNA for the CDR3: TGTGCCAGCAGCCCAAGAGGGGGAACGACCATGAACACTGAAGCTTTCTTT.

The chain is built from TRBV11-1 and TRBJ1-2; 7 positions match TRBD1. This CDR3 contains 13 residues. Germline CDR1 SGHAT, CDR2 FQDESV (reference sequence). V lost 5 bases, J lost 3 bases, and 3 bases stayed unmatched. Here the CDR3 DNA reads TGTGCCAGCAGCATCACAGGGGACTATGGCTACACCTTC. Residues: CASSITGDYGYTF.

The gene calls are TRBV7-2 and TRBJ2-7; 12 positions match TRBD1. V trimming: 4 bases; J trimming: 2 bases; junction bases outside the gene matches: 3. CDR1 and CDR2 (germline): SGHTA, FQGNSA. The CDR3 loop spans 15 amino acids. The CDR3 sequence: CASSWGTGGPYEQYF. The CDR3 DNA sequence: TGTGCCAGCAGCTGGGGGACAGGGGGCCCCTACGAGCAGTACTTC.

The CDR3 nucleotides read TGTGCCAGCAACCGGCGGGGAAGTGAAAAACTGTTTTTT. It codes for CASNRRGSEKLFF. The chain joins TRBV2 to TRBJ1-4, with D hard to call. Germline V gives CDR1 SNHLY, CDR2 FYNNEI. Deletions cut 7 bases from V and 7 bases from J, with 13 bases between. The CDR3 has 13 residues.